This TCR beta chain was sequenced during a study of blood T cell repertoires in COVID-19. Germline trimming cut 4 bases from V and 7 bases from J; bases unmatched to any gene: 9. CDR1 is GTSNPN and CDR2 is SVGIG in the germline V gene (reference sequence). CDR3 length equals 14 residues. In the authors' methods: Reference gene primer amplification gave estimated nucleated cell counts. TCRdb keeps only in-frame clones here, not all; method: immunoSEQ multiplex PCR. D and trimming were read from the DNA, whereas the V and J calls and clone size are those reported in that table. Among more than 300,000 clones, around 90% were seen once, and the ten largest hold around 5.9%.

The chain is built from TRBV30 and TRBJ1-4, with 7 nucleotides matching TRBD1. The sample was PBMCs or T cells enriched from blood (not recorded which). This TCR was sampled from a woman in her 30s who had recovered from COVID-19. The CDR3 DNA reads TGTGCCTGGACACAGGGGAGGTATAGTGAAAAACTGTTTTTT. Protein: CAWTQGRYSEKLFF.